This T cell receptor beta chain was obtained from a study of CD8+CD57+ T cells in acquired aplastic anemia. Using genomic DNA as the template, TCR beta VDJ and CDR3 profiling was carried out. TCRdb redid the calling of the reads with MiXCR, one entry per CDR3 protein. This table has about 160,000 distinct CDR3 sequences, under 55% appearing once. Sequencing involved patients with CD8+CD57+ cell expansion previously shown by flow cytometry. The CDR3 has 14 residues. The V gene lost 2 bases and the J gene lost 4 bases, with 11 bases spanning the gap. The germline V gene encodes CDR1 LGHNT and CDR2 FRNRAP.

The origin of this receptor is a human donor with aplastic anemia. The V gene is TRBV12-5, the J gene TRBJ2-5, with D perhaps TRBD1 or TRBD2 (5 bases each). The sequencing input was sorted CD4+, CD8+, or CD8+CD57+ T cells (not recorded which) from PBMCs. The CDR3 nucleotides are TGTGCTAGTGGTTTGTCGGGGCTCCTAGAGACCCAGTACTTC. Encoded protein: CASGLSGLLETQYF.